Following are 20 T cell receptor beta chains from one sample sequenced in a study of cytomegalovirus exposure and HLA in healthy donors. Use of 60 Vbeta and 13 Jbeta primers characterized the PCR. Assay used: immunoSEQ multiplex PCR; TCRdb lists only in-frame clones, some missing. The data hold 90,000 to 100,000 clones, with roughly 70% observed a single time. Sequencing was done on a sample of PBMCs. Every receptor here comes from a man between 50 and 59 years old in good health and CMV-seronegative.

This clone was seen a handful of times. The CDR3 nucleotides are TGCAGCCTTTGGGGACAGGGTAGGCATGAGCAGTTCTTC. It translates to CSLWGQGRHEQFF. This chain links TRBV29-1 with TRBJ2-1; 9 nucleotides align to TRBD1. With 8 bases clipped from V and 8 bases from J, the junction kept 10 bases outside the gene matches. The V gene's germline CDR1 is SQVTM and CDR2 ANQGSEA. The CDR3 loop spans 13 amino acids.

This rearrangement joins TRBV13 to TRBJ2-7; TRBD2 aligns across 7 bases. The length of the CDR3 is 13 residues. J lost 5 bases, V lost 4 bases, and 5 bases had no gene match. The germline V gene has CDR1 PRHDT and CDR2 FYEKMQ (reference sequence). As DNA, the CDR3 is TGTGCCAGCAGCTCCCCTCGGGAGGACGAGCAGTACGTC. Translating gives CASSSPREDEQYV.

Only one count was recorded for this clone. CDR3 DNA: TGCGCCAGCAGCTTGGAGCCCTCGGTAAACTATGGCTACACCTTC. This encodes CASSLEPSVNYGYTF. V gene TRBV5-1 combines with J gene TRBJ1-2, with unresolved D. The CDR3 extends over 15 amino acids. V lost 0 bases and J lost 2, with 11 bases in between. Germline V gene lookup returns CDR1 SGHRS and CDR2 YFSETQ.

The chain carries TRBV5-6 and TRBJ2-2; D possibly corresponds to TRBD1 (5 bases). Trimming pared 5 bases from V and 2 bases from J, leaving 16 bases between. Germline assignment: CDR1 SGHDT and CDR2 YYEEEE. The CDR3 runs to 16 residues. The CDR3 coding sequence is TGTGCCAGCAGTTCCCCCCGGCAGGGCAACACCGGGGAGCTGTTTTTT. This sequence encodes CASSSPRQGNTGELFF.

The chain carries TRBV7-6 and TRBJ2-4; no reliable D call. This CDR3 contains 13 residues. The germline V and J ends were trimmed by 1 base and 4 bases, with 5 bases remaining between them. The germline V gene encodes CDR1 SGHVS and CDR2 FNYEAQ. CDR3 DNA: TGTGCCAGCAGCTTAGGTATAAAAAACATTCAGTACTTC. Amino acids: CASSLGIKNIQYF. Looking up the rest from reference TRBV7-6 and TRBJ2-4 gives the full variable domain: GAGVSQSPRYKVTKRGQDVALRCDPISGHVSLYWYRQALGQGPEFLTYFNYEAQQDKSGLPNDRFSAERPEGSISTLTIQRTEQRDSAMYRCASSLGIKNIQYFGAGTRLSVL.

The V and J genes are TRBV10-3 and TRBJ2-5; TRBD2 matches at 12 bases. V lost 2 bases and J lost 2; bases outside the gene matches: 6. The V gene's germline CDR1 is ENHRY and CDR2 SYGVKD. This CDR3 is 17 amino acids long. CDR3 in DNA: TGTGCCATCAGTGAGAGGAGGACTAGCGGGGATCAAGAGACCCAGTACTTC. Protein product: CAISERRTSGDQETQYF.

This sequence joins TRBV28 and TRBJ2-7; TRBD1 matches 8 bases. V shed 0 bases, J shed 7 bases, and the junction held 2 bases outside the gene matches. CDR3 length equals 13 residues. Looked up from germline, CDR1 is MDHEN and CDR2 is SYDVKM. This CDR3 is CASSLWDREEQYF. The CDR3 nucleotides read TGTGCCAGCAGTTTATGGGACAGGGAAGAGCAGTACTTC.

The chain carries TRBV5-4 and TRBJ2-5; 13 bases match TRBD2. The J segment lost 5 bases and the V segment lost 4 bases, leaving 8 bases of the junction unmatched. This CDR3 has 16 residues. CDR1 and CDR2 from the germline V gene are SGHNT and YYREEE (reference sequence). CDR3 residues: CASSPTSGGAEETQYF. The CDR3 nucleotides are TGTGCCAGCAGCCCCACTAGCGGGGGGGCCGAGGAGACCCAGTACTTC.

Turning to this clone: Relative to the germline gene, one junction end is altered; a read error may explain this. The rearrangement uses TRBV29-1 and TRBJ2-5; D possibly corresponds to TRBD1 (5 bases). Germline assignment: CDR1 SQVTM and CDR2 ANQGSEA. The CDR3 length is 12 residues. The CDR3 region has the DNA TGCAGCGTTGCCAGGGCCCAAGAGGCCCAGTACTTC. Protein sequence: CSVARAQEAQYF.

CDR3 amino acids: CASIRGGPLGTDTQYF. CDR3 nucleotides: TGTGCCAGCATACGCGGGGGCCCCCTAGGTACAGATACGCAGTATTTT. J is TRBJ2-3 and V is TRBV28, with a possible D match to TRBD2 (7 bases). Germline assignment: CDR1 MDHEN and CDR2 SYDVKM. V lost 7 bases and J 3 bases, leaving 20 bases between the germline ends. The CDR3 length is 16 residues.

V is TRBV18 and J is TRBJ2-1; the match to TRBD2 covers 13 bases. CDR1 is KGHSH, CDR2 LQKENI, per germline. The CDR3 is 17 residues long. V dropped 2 bases and J dropped 4; count of bases not matched to a gene: 5. The CDR3: CASSPSGLAGVYNEQFF. The DNA for the CDR3 is TGTGCCAGCTCACCATCCGGACTAGCGGGAGTATACAATGAGCAGTTCTTC.

This clone was observed a few times. The J gene is TRBJ1-5, the V gene TRBV12-5; D is uncertain. CDR3 length: 15 amino acids. Trimming left V 2 bases short and J 5 bases short, with 13 bases between. Germline loops: CDR1 LGHNT, CDR2 FRNRAP. CDR3 protein: CASGLNREGDQPQHF. The CDR3 DNA follows: TGTGCTAGTGGTTTGAATAGGGAGGGTGATCAGCCCCAGCATTTT.

The rearrangement uses TRBV11-3 and TRBJ2-3; a possible D gene is TRBD1 (5 bases). The CDR3 spans 16 residues. V was trimmed by 0 bases and J by 1 base, leaving 11 bases between them. Germline lookup yields CDR1 SGHNT and CDR2 YENEEA. CDR3 DNA sequence: TGTGCCAGCAGCTTAGAGGGCAGGGCACGCACAGATACGCAGTATTTT. It codes for CASSLEGRARTDTQYF. Full variable domain (outside the CDR3, taken from reference TRBV11-3 and TRBJ2-3): EAGVVQSPRYKIIEKKQPVAFWCNPISGHNTLYWYLQNLGQGPELLIRYENEEAVDDSQLPKDRFSAERLKGVDSTLKIQPAELGDSAVYLCASSLEGRARTDTQYFGPGTRLTVL.

This clone occurred a few times. This chain links TRBV10-3 with TRBJ2-2; 10 nucleotides match TRBD1. This CDR3 is built from 15 residues. Germline-derived CDR1 and CDR2 are ENHRY and SYGVKD. V lost 6 bases to trimming and J lost 6 bases; unmatched junction nucleotides: 7. This CDR3 is CAIRGLTGGAGELFF. DNA of the CDR3: TGTGCCATCAGGGGACTGACAGGGGGCGCCGGGGAGCTGTTTTTT.

The chain is built from TRBV29-1 and TRBJ2-7; TRBD1 agrees at 8 bases. J gave up 5 bases and V 6 bases, and 9 bases lay outside the gene matches. This CDR3 has 13 residues. From germline, CDR1 is SQVTM and CDR2 ANQGSEA. The CDR3 sequence is CSVERTGKNEQYV. The CDR3, as DNA: TGCAGCGTGGAAAGGACAGGGAAAAACGAGCAGTACGTC.

This rearrangement joins TRBV7-7 to TRBJ1-5; unclear D gene. The CDR3 totals 10 residues. Germline-derived CDR1 and CDR2 are SSHAT and FNYEAQ (reference sequence). CDR3 sequence (DNA): TGTGCTAGCGGAGGCCAGCCCCAGCATTTT. It codes for CASGGQPQHF. Full variable domain (missing parts from reference TRBV7-7 and TRBJ1-5): GAGVSQSPRYKVTKRGQDVTLRCDPISSHATLYWYQQALGQGPEFLTYFNYEAQPDKSGLPSDRFSAERPEGSISTLTIQRTEQRDSAMYRCASGGQPQHFGDGTRLSIL.

The chain links TRBV19 to TRBJ2-7; D remains unclear. V lost 5 bases to trimming and J lost 5 bases, with 10 bases between them. This CDR3 comprises 12 residues. Germline V gene sequence: CDR1 LNHDA, CDR2 SQIVND (reference sequence). The CDR3 spells CASSQRLHEQYF. The CDR3 DNA reads as TGTGCCAGTAGTCAGCGATTGCACGAGCAGTACTTC.

The table lists this clone with many counts. This sequence joins TRBV7-2 and TRBJ1-5; D is undetermined. Germline values: CDR1 SGHTA, CDR2 FQGNSA. V lost 1 base to trimming and J lost 6 bases, with 10 bases between them. The CDR3 covers 14 residues. DNA of the CDR3: TGTGCCAGCAGCTTAGTTGGAGGTGGTCAGCCCCAGCATTTT. This codes for CASSLVGGGQPQHF.

The CDR3 reads CASRLQDETQYF. CDR3 nucleotide sequence: TGTGCCAGCAGGTTACAGGATGAGACCCAGTACTTC. This chain links TRBV6-1 with TRBJ2-5; D possibly corresponds to TRBD1 (5 bases). CDR3 length: 12 amino acids. V was clipped by 6 bases and J by 5 bases, with 10 bases between them. CDR1 is MNHNS, CDR2 SASEGT, per germline.

The chain couples TRBV5-1 to TRBJ2-2; perhaps TRBD2 as D (6 bases). Germline V CDR1 and CDR2: SGHRS, YFSETQ. Trimming shortened V by 2 bases and J by 0 bases, and 11 bases separated the two germline ends. The CDR3 is 16 amino acids. The CDR3: CASSFWTGANTGELFF. CDR3 DNA sequence: TGCGCCAGCAGCTTTTGGACGGGGGCGAACACCGGGGAGCTGTTTTTT.